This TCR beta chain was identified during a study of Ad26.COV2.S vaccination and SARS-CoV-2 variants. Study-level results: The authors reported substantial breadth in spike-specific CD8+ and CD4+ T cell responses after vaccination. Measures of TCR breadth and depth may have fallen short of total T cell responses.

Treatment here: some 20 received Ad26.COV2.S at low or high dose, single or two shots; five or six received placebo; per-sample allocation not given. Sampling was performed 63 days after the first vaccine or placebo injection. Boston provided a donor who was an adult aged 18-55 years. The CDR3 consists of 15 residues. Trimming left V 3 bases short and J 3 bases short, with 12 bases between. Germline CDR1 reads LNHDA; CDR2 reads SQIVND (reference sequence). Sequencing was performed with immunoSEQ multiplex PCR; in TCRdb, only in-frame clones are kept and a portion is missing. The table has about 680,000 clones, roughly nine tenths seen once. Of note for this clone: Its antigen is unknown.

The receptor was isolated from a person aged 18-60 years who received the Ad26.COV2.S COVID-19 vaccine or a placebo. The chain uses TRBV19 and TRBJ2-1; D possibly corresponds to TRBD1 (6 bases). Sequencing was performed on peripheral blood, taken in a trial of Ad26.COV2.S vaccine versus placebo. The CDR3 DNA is TGTGCCAGTAGTATCGGCGGACAGAACTACAATGAGCAGTTCTTC. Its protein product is CASSIGGQNYNEQFF.